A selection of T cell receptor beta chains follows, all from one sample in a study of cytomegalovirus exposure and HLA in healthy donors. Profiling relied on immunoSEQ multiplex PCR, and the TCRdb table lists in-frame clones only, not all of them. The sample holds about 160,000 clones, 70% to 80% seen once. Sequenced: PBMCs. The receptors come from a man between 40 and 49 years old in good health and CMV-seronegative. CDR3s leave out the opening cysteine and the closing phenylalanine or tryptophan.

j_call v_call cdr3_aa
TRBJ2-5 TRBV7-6 ASSLVAQETQY
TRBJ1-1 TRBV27 ATQRGYEAF
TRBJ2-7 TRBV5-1 ASSPSTGAYEQY
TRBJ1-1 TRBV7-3 ASSLTINGGTEAF
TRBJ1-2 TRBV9 ASSVADYSQGAKGYT
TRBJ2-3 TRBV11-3 ASSPYSGFGPDTQY
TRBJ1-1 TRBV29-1 SVKRDSREAF
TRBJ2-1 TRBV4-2 ASSQDYGLAGNNEQF
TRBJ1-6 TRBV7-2 ASSPTGGNSPLH
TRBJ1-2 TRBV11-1 ASSSNPTGPGRGYT
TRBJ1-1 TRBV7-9 VEGRNTEAF
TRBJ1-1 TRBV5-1 ATRPGTESLQAF
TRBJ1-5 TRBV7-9 ASSLVKGRGQNQPQH
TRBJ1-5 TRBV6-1 ASTQQGSNQPQH
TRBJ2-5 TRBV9 ASSVDPASGGLKETQY
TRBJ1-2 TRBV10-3 ATRGTGGAGYT
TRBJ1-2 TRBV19 ASSPDRGRYGYT
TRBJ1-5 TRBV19 ASSMGTVNQPQH
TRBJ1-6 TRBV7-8 ASSLTGYNSPLH